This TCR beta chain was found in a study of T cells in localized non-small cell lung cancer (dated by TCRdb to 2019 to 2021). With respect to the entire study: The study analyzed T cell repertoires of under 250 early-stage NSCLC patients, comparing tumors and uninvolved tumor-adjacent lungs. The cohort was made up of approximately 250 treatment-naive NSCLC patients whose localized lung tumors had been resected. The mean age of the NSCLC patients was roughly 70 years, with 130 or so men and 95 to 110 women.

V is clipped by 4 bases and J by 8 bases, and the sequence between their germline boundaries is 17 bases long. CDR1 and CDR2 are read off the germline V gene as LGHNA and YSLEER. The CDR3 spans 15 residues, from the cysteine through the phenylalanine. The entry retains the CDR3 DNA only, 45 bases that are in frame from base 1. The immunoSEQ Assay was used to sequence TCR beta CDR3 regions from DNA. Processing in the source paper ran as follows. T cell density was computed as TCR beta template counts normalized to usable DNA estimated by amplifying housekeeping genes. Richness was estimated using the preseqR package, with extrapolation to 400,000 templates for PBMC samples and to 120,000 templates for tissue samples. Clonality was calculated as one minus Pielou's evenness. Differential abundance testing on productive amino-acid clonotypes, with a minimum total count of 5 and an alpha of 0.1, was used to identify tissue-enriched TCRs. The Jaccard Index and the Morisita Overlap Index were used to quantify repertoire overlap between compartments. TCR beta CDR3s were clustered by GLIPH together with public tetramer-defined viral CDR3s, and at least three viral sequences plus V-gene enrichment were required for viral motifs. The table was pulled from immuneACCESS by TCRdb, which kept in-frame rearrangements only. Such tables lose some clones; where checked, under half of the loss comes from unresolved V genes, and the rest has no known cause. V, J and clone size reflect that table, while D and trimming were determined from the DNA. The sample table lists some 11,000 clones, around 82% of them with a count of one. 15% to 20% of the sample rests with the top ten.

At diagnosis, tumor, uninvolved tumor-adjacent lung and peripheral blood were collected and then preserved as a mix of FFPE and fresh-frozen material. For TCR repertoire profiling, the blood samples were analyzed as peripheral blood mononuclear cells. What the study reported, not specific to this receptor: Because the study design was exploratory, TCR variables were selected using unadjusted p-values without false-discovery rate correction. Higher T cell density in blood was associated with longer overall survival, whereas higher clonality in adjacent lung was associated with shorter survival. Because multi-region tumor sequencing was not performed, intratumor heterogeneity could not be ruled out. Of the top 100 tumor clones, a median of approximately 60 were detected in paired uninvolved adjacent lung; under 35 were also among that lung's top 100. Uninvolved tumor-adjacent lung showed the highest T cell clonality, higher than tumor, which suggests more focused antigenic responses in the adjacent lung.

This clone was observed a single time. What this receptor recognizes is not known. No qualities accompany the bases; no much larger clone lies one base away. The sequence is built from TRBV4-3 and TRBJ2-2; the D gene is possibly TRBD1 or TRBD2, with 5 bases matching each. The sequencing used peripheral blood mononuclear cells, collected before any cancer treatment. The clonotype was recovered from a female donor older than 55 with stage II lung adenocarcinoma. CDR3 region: CASSLGRDAGGELFF. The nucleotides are TGCGCCAGCAGCCTCGGTCGGGACGCAGGGGGGGAGCTGTTTTTT.